This TCR beta chain was sequenced during a study of shared clonotypes between healthy human individuals (dated by TCRdb to about 2020). Background on the whole study: The cohort included three men and a couple of women between 18 and 49 years of age. To increase sequencing depth and limit assay-specific biases, different laboratories used diverse techniques to prepare libraries and sequence TCR repertoires. Leukapheresis yielded between about 0.9 and 8.9 billion PBMCs per donor. Blood TCR repertoires of roughly five healthy adults were deeply sequenced to estimate repertoire size and the extent of clonotype sharing between individuals. Overall results and qualifications from the work: Sampling was restricted to blood, and TCR repertoires in tissue are likely to differ from TCR repertoires in blood. Because the study included only a small number of donors, the genetic and exposure-history diversity represented was limited. Based on pairwise subsampling, the degree of clonotype sharing among donors was expected to be affected by sequencing depth.

Donors were healthy HIV-negative adults with no recently reported acute infections or vaccinations. All donors were Caucasian adults living in Nashville, Tennessee, USA. For unsorted samples, roughly 91 million PBMCs were counted, and genomic DNA was extracted using the QIAamp DNA Blood Mini kit. Blood was collected by leukapheresis, and PBMCs were isolated by Ficoll-Histopaque density gradient centrifugation and then cryopreserved in liquid nitrogen vapor phase. For this clone: Its antigen target is currently unknown. No per-base quality is available; no much larger clone lies one base away.

Taken from cysteine to phenylalanine, the CDR3 has 15 residues. Only CDR3 DNA remains: 45 bases, in frame from the first base. V is clipped by 2 bases and J by 5 bases, and the sequence between their germline boundaries is 15 bases long. Based on the germline V gene, the CDR1 and CDR2 sequences are MNHEY and SVGAGI. TCR CDR3 regions were amplified from genomic DNA by multiplex PCR using the deep immunoSEQ assay. Genomic DNA extracted from each cell subset was distributed evenly over all wells of several immunoSEQ 96-well plates, and each plate served as one replicate. For unsorted PBMC, approximately 0.3 ug of genomic DNA, equivalent to roughly 30,000 T cell genomes, went into each replicate PCR. Ten immunoSEQ deep assay plates were used to sequence unsorted PBMC genomic DNA. The purified libraries were quantified using a Qubit 3.0 fluorometer, sized with a Bioanalyzer 2100, and then quantified again using the KAPA Library Quantification kit. A separate single-read 150-cycle Illumina NextSeq 550 flow cell was used to sequence each immunoSEQ 96-well plate. The paper's processing steps were these. Because the immunoSEQ output included only junctional sequences and no quality scores, the filtering could not be the same as the filtering used for full-length reads. Sequences were annotated with PyIR, a Python wrapper for IgBLAST v1.9, and V/J genes and CDR3 were assigned using IMGT germline references. Reads with weak V/J assignments (E-value above 1e-6), missing CDR3, stop codons, out-of-frame junctions, or ambiguous translated residues were removed. A V3J clonotype was defined by an identical inferred V gene, J gene, and CDR3 amino acid sequence. Percentage overlap between repertoires was calculated by dividing the number of shared unique clonotypes by the size of the smaller repertoire. Three approaches were used to assess repertoire richness: RTK rarefaction, the Chao1 estimator, and Recon v2.1 estimates of unobserved clonotypes. The source is immuneACCESS, and TCRdb retained only in-frame sequences with V and J called. Part of the clones is not carried over; for the studies checked, unresolved V genes explain less than half of this, and the remainder is unexplained. V and J calls and clone size are those listed in that table; D and trimming were worked out from the DNA. The sample table shows about 480,000 clones, and approximately 79% are seen once. The top ten clonotypes cover around 12% of the sample.

The V and J segments used are TRBV6-5 and TRBJ1-2; TRBD1 is perhaps the D gene, given 6 matching bases. Source material: PBMCs. This sequence originates from a woman in her thirties or forties in good health. Some clones in this sample may be carry-over from other donors' samples. The CDR3 here reads CASSYRRTDGYGYTF. The DNA sequence is as follows: TGTGCCAGCAGTTACCGTAGGACAGATGGTTATGGCTACACCTTC.